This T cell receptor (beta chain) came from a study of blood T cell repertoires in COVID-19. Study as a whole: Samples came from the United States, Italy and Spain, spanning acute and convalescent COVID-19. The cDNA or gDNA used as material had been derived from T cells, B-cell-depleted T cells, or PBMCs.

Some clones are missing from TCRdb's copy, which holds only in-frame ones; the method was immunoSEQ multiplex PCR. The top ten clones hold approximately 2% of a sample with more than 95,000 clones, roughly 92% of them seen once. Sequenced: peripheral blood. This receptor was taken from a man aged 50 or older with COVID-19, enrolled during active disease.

CDR3 sequence: CASSSGTVATNEKLFF. As DNA, the CDR3 is TGCGCCAGCAGCTCCGGGACAGTTGCAACTAATGAAAAACTGTTTTTT. The chain recombines TRBV5-1 with TRBJ1-4; TRBD1 aligns across 7 bases. Germline CDR1 and CDR2: SGHRS and YFSETQ. The length of the CDR3 is 16 residues. Germline trimming cut 3 bases from V and 0 bases from J; bases unmatched to any gene: 5. Supplemented by reference TRBV5-1 and TRBJ1-4, the full variable domain reads KAGVTQTPRYLIKTRGQQVTLSCSPISGHRSVSWYQQTPGQGLQFLFEYFSETQRNKGNFPGRFSGRQFSNSRSEMNVSTLELGDSALYLCASSSGTVATNEKLFFGSGTQLSVL.